This T cell receptor beta chain was identified during a study of CD8 T cells in Susac syndrome. RNA was extracted with the RNeasy kit, and a quantity of roughly 0.5 to 1 ug was reverse transcribed using random hexamers. immunoSEQ multiplex PCR amplified TCR beta CDR3 across 54 Vbeta, 13 Jbeta. MiXCR, applied by TCRdb to the immunoSEQ multiplex PCR reads, yields one record per CDR3 protein. Of 110,000 to 150,000 distinct CDR3 sequences in the sample, around 94% were seen once. V lost 0 bases and J lost 4; bases outside the gene matches: 2. The CDR3 is 13 amino acids. Germline V lookup: CDR1 DFQATT, CDR2 SNEGSKA (reference sequence). This clonotype was detected once.

The sequenced sample was CD8+ T cells from PBMCs. The rearrangement links TRBV20-1 to TRBJ1-2; 7 bases map to TRBD1. The clonotype comes from a human donor in good health. The CDR3 is CSARETGSYGYTF. CDR3 nucleotides: TGCAGTGCTAGAGAGACAGGGTCCTATGGCTACACCTTC.